A single sample is the source of the 8 T cell receptor beta chains below, sequenced in a study of Ad26.COV2.S vaccination and SARS-CoV-2 variants. The treatment was: some 19 received Ad26.COV2.S at low or high dose, single or two shots; about five received placebo; per-sample allocation not given. After the first vaccine or placebo injection, samples were drawn on day 63. The table came from immunoSEQ multiplex PCR; TCRdb's copy has only in-frame clones and leaves some out. The sample lists about 330,000 clones, about nine tenths seen once, with around 5.5% in the top ten. This specimen was peripheral blood, taken in a trial of Ad26.COV2.S vaccine versus placebo. These receptors all come from a person aged 18-65 years who received the Ad26.COV2.S COVID-19 vaccine or a placebo.

About this clone: The sample carries other DNA sequences with the same CDR3. The V gene is TRBV6-5, the J gene TRBJ1-1, with D unclear. CDR3 size: 10 residues. V lost 6 bases, J lost 3 bases, and 2 bases lay in between. Germline V CDR1 and CDR2: MNHEY, SVGAGI. The CDR3 here is CASRYTEAFF. The CDR3 DNA reads TGTGCCAGCAGGTACACTGAAGCTTTCTTT.

The genes are TRBV5-1 and TRBJ1-2; D perhaps matches TRBD1 (6 bases). V was cut by 4 bases and J by 8 bases, with 27 bases left in between. This CDR3 comprises 17 residues. Germline lookup yields CDR1 SGHRS and CDR2 YFSETQ. This CDR3 is CASSPADYSGGEGGYTF. The CDR3, as DNA: TGCGCCAGCAGCCCCGCCGATTATTCCGGGGGCGAGGGAGGCTACACCTTC.

The chain links TRBV11-3 to TRBJ2-7; maybe TRBD1 (6 bases). Germline V gene lookup returns CDR1 SGHNT and CDR2 YENEEA. V shed 1 base and J shed 2 bases, with 6 bases lying between them. The CDR3 sequence is 13 residues long. The CDR3 reads CASSLGTAYEQYV. The CDR3 DNA reads TGTGCCAGCAGCTTAGGGACAGCCTACGAGCAGTACGTC.

The rearrangement joins TRBV3-1 (or the pseudogene TRBV3-2) to TRBJ2-7; TRBD2 matches 7 bases. The germline CDR1 and CDR2 sequences are LGHDT and YNNKEL (reference sequence). This CDR3 is 17 amino acids long. The V gene end was trimmed by 0 bases and the J gene end by 2 bases; junction bases not matched to a gene: 10. The CDR3 DNA reads TGTGCCAGCAGCCAAGATTACCCAGCGGGGATCACCTACGAGCAGTACTTC. Translating gives CASSQDYPAGITYEQYF.

V and J are TRBV6-5 and TRBJ2-2; no firm D call. This CDR3 has 14 amino acids. The V gene lost 2 bases and the J gene lost 5 bases, with 9 bases spanning the gap. Per the germline V gene, CDR1 is MNHEY and CDR2 is SVGAGI. CDR3 coding DNA: TGTGCCAGCAGTTACGGGGTAGGGACCGGGGAGCTGTTTTTT. Its protein product is CASSYGVGTGELFF.

The chain has TRBV11-3 and TRBJ1-1; D not certain. Trimming removed 2 bases at V and 4 bases at J, with 11 bases between. Germline V gene data show CDR1 as SGHNT and CDR2 as YENEEA. The CDR3 totals 14 residues. CDR3 loop: CASSLSGYGTEAFF. CDR3 nucleotides: TGTGCCAGCAGCTTATCGGGGTATGGCACTGAAGCTTTCTTT.

The CDR3 region is CAISPGGEAFF. The CDR3 DNA sequence: TGTGCCATCAGCCCGGGGGGTGAAGCTTTCTTT. The chain combines TRBV10-3 with TRBJ1-1; D possibly corresponds to TRBD1 (5 bases). The CDR3 runs to 11 residues. Germline lookup yields CDR1 ENHRY and CDR2 SYGVKD. Between the trimmed V and J ends, which lost 6 bases and 7 bases, there was a span of 9 bases.

This clone has a single count. This chain joins TRBV5-1 and TRBJ2-3, with 14 bases fitting TRBD2. Germline values: CDR1 SGHRS, CDR2 YFSETQ. This CDR3 is built from 17 residues. The junction had 8 bases not matched to a gene; V was cut back by 2 bases and J by 6 bases. CDR3 DNA: TGCGCCAGCAGCTTTGGACTAGCGGGGGGAGGAAGGGATACGCAGTATTTT. Translating it yields CASSFGLAGGGRDTQYF.